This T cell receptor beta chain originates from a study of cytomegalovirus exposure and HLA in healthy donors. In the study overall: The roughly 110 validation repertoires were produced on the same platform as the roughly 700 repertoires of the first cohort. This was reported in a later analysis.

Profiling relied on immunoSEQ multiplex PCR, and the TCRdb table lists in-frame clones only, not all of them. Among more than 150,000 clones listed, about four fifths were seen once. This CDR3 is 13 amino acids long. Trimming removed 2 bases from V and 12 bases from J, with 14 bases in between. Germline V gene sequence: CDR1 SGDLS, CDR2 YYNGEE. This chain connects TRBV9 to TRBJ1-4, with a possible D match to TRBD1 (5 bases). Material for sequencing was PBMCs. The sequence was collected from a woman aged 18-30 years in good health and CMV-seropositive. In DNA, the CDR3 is TGTGCCAGCAGCGTGGACCAAACCAGGGAACTGTTTTTT. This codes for CASSVDQTRELFF.